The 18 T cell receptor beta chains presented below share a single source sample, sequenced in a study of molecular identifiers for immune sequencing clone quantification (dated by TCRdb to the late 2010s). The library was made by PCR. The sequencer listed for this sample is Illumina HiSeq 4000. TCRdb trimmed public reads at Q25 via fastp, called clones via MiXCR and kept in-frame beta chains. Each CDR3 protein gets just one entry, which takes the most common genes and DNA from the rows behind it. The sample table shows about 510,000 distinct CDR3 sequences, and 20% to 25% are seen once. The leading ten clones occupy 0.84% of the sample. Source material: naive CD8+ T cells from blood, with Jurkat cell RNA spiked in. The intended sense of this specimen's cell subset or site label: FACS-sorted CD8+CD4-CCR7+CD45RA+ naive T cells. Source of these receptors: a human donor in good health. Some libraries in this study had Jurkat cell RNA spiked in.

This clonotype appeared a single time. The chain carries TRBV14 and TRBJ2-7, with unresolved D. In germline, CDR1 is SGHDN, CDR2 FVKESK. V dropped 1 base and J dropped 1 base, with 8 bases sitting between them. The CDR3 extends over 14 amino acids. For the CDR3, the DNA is TGTGCCAGCAGCCAAGTGGCCTGGTCCTACGAGCAGTACTTC. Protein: CASSQVAWSYEQYF.

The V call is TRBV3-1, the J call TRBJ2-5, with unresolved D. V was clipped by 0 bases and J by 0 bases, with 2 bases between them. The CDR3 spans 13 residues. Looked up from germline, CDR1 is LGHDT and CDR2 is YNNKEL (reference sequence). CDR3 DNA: TGTGCCAGCAGCCAAGACAACCAAGAGACCCAGTACTTC. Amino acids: CASSQDNQETQYF.

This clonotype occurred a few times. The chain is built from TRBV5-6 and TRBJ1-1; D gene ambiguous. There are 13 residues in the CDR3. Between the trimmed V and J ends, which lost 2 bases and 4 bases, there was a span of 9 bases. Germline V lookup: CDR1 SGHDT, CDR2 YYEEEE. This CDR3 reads CASSLSTVTEAFF. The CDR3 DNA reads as TGTGCCAGCAGCTTATCAACCGTCACTGAAGCTTTCTTT.

CDR3 amino acids: CASSQEETPATNEKLFF. Here the CDR3 DNA reads TGTGCCAGCAGCCAAGAAGAGACGCCAGCAACTAATGAAAAACTGTTTTTT. J is TRBJ1-4 and V is TRBV4-2, with D unresolved. This CDR3 has 17 amino acids. With 0 bases removed from V and 0 bases from J, the gap between germline ends came to 11 bases. The germline CDR1 and CDR2 sequences are LGHNA and YNFKEQ.

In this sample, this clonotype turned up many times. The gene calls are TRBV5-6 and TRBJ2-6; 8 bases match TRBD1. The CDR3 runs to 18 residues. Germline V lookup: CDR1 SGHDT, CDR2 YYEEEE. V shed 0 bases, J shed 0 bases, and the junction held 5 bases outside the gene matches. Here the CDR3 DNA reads TGTGCCAGCAGCTTGGTACGGGGACAGGCCTCTGGGGCCAACGTCCTGACTTTC. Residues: CASSLVRGQASGANVLTF.

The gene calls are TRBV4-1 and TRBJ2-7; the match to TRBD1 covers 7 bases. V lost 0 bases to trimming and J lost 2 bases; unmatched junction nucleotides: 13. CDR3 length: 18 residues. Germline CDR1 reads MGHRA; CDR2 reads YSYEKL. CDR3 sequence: CASSQDSSLTGPTYEQYF. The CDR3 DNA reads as TGCGCCAGCAGCCAAGATTCTTCCCTGACAGGGCCCACCTACGAGCAGTACTTC.

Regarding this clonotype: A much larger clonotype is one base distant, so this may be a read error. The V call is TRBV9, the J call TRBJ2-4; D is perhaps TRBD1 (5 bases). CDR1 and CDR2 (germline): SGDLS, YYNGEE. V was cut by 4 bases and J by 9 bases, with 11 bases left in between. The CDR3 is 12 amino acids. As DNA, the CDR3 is TGTGCCAGCAGCCAACAGGAAACCATTCAGTACTTC. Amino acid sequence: CASSQQETIQYF.

The chain's CDR3 is CASSQAGGIAGPTYEQYF. The CDR3, as DNA: TGCGCCAGCAGCCAAGCCGGTGGAATAGCGGGGCCCACCTACGAGCAGTACTTC. The chain joins TRBV4-1 to TRBJ2-7, with 8 bases matching TRBD2. The V segment lost 1 base and the J segment 2 bases; nucleotides outside the gene matches: 13. The germline gives CDR1 MGHRA, CDR2 YSYEKL. CDR3 length: 18 residues.

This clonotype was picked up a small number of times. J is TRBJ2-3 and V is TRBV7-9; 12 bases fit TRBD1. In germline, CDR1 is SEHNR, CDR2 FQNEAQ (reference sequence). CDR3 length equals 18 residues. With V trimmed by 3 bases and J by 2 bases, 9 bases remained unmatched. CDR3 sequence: CASSFWGQGATPTDTQYF. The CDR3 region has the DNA TGTGCCAGCAGCTTCTGGGGACAGGGGGCGACCCCCACAGATACGCAGTATTTT. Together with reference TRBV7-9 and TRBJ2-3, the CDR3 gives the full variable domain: DTGVSQNPRHKITKRGQNVTFRCDPISEHNRLYWYRQTLGQGPEFLTYFQNEAQLEKSRLLSDRFSAERPKGSFSTLEIQRTEQGDSAMYLCASSFWGQGATPTDTQYFGPGTRLTVL.

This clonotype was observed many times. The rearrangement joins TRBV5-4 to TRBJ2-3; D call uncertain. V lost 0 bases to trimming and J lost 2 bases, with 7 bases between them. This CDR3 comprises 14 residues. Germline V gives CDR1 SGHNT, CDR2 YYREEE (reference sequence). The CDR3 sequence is CASSLVGYTDTQYF. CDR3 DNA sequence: TGTGCCAGCAGCTTGGTTGGCTACACAGATACGCAGTATTTT.

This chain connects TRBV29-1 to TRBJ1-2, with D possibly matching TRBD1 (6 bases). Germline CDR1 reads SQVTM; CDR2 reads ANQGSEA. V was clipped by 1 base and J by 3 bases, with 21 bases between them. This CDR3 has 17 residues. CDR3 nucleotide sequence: TGCAGCGTTGAAGCATACGCCACAGGGATTGGACACTATGGCTACACCTTC. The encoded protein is CSVEAYATGIGHYGYTF.

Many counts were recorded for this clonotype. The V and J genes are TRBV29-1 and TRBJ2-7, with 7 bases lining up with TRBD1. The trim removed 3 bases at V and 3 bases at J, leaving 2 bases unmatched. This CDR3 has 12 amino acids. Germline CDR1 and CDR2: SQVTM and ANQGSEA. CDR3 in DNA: TGCAGCGTTGAGGGGGACAGCTACGAGCAGTACTTC. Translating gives CSVEGDSYEQYF.

Here the CDR3 DNA reads TGTGCCAGCAACCAAGACCGAATCCTTGGGGACACTGAAGCTTTCTTT. It is translated as CASNQDRILGDTEAFF. This rearrangement joins TRBV9 to TRBJ1-1; no definite D call. The germline V and J ends were trimmed by 6 bases and 3 bases, with 21 bases remaining between them. There are 16 residues in the CDR3. From germline, CDR1 is SGDLS and CDR2 YYNGEE.

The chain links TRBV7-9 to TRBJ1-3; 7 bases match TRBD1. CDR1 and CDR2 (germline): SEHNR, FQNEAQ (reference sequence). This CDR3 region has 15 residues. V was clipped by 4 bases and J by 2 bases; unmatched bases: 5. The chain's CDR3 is CASSSTDRAGNTIYF. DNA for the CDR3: TGTGCCAGCAGCTCCACTGACAGGGCTGGAAACACCATATATTTT.

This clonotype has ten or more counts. CDR3 protein: CASSGAGTNTGELFF. The CDR3 DNA reads as TGTGCCAGCAGCGGCGCCGGAACGAACACCGGGGAGCTGTTTTTT. V is TRBV9 and J is TRBJ2-2; no clear D gene. Trimming pared 3 bases from V and 0 bases from J, leaving 9 bases between. The CDR3 loop spans 15 amino acids. Germline loops: CDR1 SGDLS, CDR2 YYNGEE.

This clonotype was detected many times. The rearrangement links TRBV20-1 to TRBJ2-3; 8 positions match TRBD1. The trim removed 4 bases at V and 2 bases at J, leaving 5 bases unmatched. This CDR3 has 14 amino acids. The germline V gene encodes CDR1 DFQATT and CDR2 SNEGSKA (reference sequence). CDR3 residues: CSATDREITDTQYF. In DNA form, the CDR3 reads TGCAGTGCTACGGACAGGGAGATCACAGATACGCAGTATTTT.

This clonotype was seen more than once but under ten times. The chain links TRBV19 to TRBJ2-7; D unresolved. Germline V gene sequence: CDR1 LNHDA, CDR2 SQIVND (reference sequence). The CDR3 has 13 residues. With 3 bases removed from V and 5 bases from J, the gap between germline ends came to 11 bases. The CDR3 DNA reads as TGTGCCAGTAGTATCTTGGGAAGCGACGAGCAGTACTTC. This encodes CASSILGSDEQYF.

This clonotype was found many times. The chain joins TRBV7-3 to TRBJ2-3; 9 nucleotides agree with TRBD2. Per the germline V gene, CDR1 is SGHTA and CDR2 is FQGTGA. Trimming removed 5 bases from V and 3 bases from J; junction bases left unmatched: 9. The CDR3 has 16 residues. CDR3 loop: CASSPGTSRSTDTQYF. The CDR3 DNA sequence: TGTGCCAGCAGCCCGGGGACTAGCAGGAGTACAGATACGCAGTATTTT.